What follows are 6 T cell receptor beta chains derived from one specimen sequenced in a study of blood T cell repertoires in COVID-19. The repertoire was sequenced with immunoSEQ multiplex PCR; TCRdb's copy has only in-frame clones and lacks some. The top ten clones hold about 3% of a sample with about 260,000 clones, about 87% of them seen once. Material: PBMCs or T cells enriched from blood (not recorded which). These receptor sequences come from a woman aged 45-65 years who had recovered from COVID-19.

The V call is TRBV4-3, the J call TRBJ2-3, with 7 bases lining up with TRBD2. This CDR3 contains 15 residues. CDR1 and CDR2 from the germline V gene are LGHNA and YSLEER. V lost 4 bases and J lost 3; bases outside the gene matches: 7. The CDR3 DNA is TGCGCCAGCAGCCGGCTCTTCGGGGGGACAGATACGCAGTATTTT. This translates into CASSRLFGGTDTQYF.

V gene TRBV7-8 combines with J gene TRBJ1-5; D possibly corresponds to TRBD1 (5 bases). V dropped 2 bases and J dropped 9 bases, with 14 bases sitting between them. The CDR3 has 14 residues. Germline V gene lookup returns CDR1 SGHVS and CDR2 FQNEAQ. The CDR3 protein is CASSLTQGIWPQHF. In nucleotides, the CDR3 is TGTGCCAGCAGCTTAACGCAGGGAATATGGCCCCAGCATTTT.

The V call is TRBV19, the J call TRBJ2-1; maybe TRBD2 (7 bases). This CDR3 region has 13 residues. The ends were cut back, 2 bases at V and 8 bases at J, with 10 bases in the middle. Germline V CDR1 and CDR2: LNHDA, SQIVND (reference sequence). The CDR3 is CASSIIGGHEQFF. The CDR3, as DNA: TGTGCCAGTAGTATAATCGGGGGGCATGAGCAGTTCTTC.

The chain couples TRBV11-2 to TRBJ2-7, with D hard to call. CDR3 size: 13 residues. CDR1 SGHAT and CDR2 FQNNGV come from the germline V gene. The V gene lost 5 bases and the J gene lost 5 bases, with 13 bases spanning the gap. The CDR3 loop is CASSPQSNHEQYF. As DNA, the CDR3 is TGTGCCAGCAGCCCCCAAAGCAACCACGAGCAGTACTTC.

The CDR3 protein is CASTITGLNTEAFF. The CDR3 DNA reads TGTGCCAGCACCATCACAGGGTTGAACACTGAAGCTTTCTTT. The V gene is TRBV6-5, the J gene TRBJ1-1; perhaps TRBD1 as D (6 bases). Trimming pared 7 bases from V and 0 bases from J, leaving 12 bases between. Looked up from germline, CDR1 is MNHEY and CDR2 is SVGAGI. The CDR3 covers 14 residues.

The rearrangement uses TRBV19 and TRBJ2-3; 10 nucleotides line up with TRBD2. Per germline, CDR1 LNHDA and CDR2 SQIVND (reference sequence). The trim removed 4 bases at V and 4 bases at J, leaving 5 bases unmatched. The CDR3 loop spans 15 amino acids. The chain's CDR3 is CASSTLAGVADTQYF. The CDR3 DNA reads TGTGCCAGTAGTACCCTAGCGGGAGTGGCAGATACGCAGTATTTT.